Listed here are 21 T cell receptor beta chains from one sample, sequenced in a study of T cell responses to AZD1222 COVID-19 vaccine. The data were produced by immunoSEQ multiplex PCR, yet TCRdb's version contains in-frame clones alone and is incomplete. The sample lists roughly 50,000 clones, about 90% seen once, with around 13% in the top ten. The starting material was peripheral blood, obtained 28 days after the second AZD1222 dose. These receptors were taken from an adult who received the AZD1222 COVID-19 vaccine.

The V gene is TRBV13, the J gene TRBJ1-1, with D possibly matching TRBD1 (5 bases). The CDR3 runs 13 residues. Germline V CDR1 and CDR2: PRHDT, FYEKMQ (reference sequence). V lost 5 bases to trimming and J lost 5 bases, with 12 bases between them. CDR3 coding DNA: TGTGCCAGCAGCCCCCGGGACTTGACTGAAGCTTTCTTT. It encodes CASSPRDLTEAFF.

J is TRBJ1-1 and V is TRBV30, with 10 bases fitting TRBD1. Looked up from germline, CDR1 is GTSNPN and CDR2 is SVGIG (reference sequence). The V gene end was trimmed by 5 bases and the J gene end by 4 bases; junction bases not matched to a gene: 4. This CDR3 is built from 13 residues. CDR3 DNA sequence: TGTGCCTGGTCCCGGGACAGGGGCACTGAAGCTTTCTTT. It specifies CAWSRDRGTEAFF.

This chain uses TRBV5-1 with TRBJ2-7, with D perhaps TRBD1 (6 bases). Trimming took off 0 bases at V and 1 base at J, with 11 bases between the two ends. The CDR3 has 15 residues. Germline V gene lookup returns CDR1 SGHRS and CDR2 YFSETQ. DNA of the CDR3: TGCGCCAGCAGCTTGGTTGGGGGCCCTTCCTACGAGCAGTACTTC. Its protein product is CASSLVGGPSYEQYF.

This chain links TRBV15 with TRBJ1-1; possible D gene TRBD1, 6 bases. The CDR3 is made up of 17 amino acids. Trimming removed 0 bases from V and 1 base from J, with 15 bases in between. Germline CDR1 reads LNHNV; CDR2 reads YYDKDF (reference sequence). Written as DNA, the CDR3 is TGTGCCACCAGCAGAGACCCGATAGACAGGACGAACACTGAAGCTTTCTTT. Residues: CATSRDPIDRTNTEAFF.

This sequence joins TRBV12-3 or TRBV12-4 and TRBJ2-1, with D maybe TRBD2 (5 bases). V was clipped by 5 bases and J by 8 bases, with 13 bases between them. CDR3 length: 13 residues. The chain's CDR3 is CASSPPSGYEQFF. In DNA form, the CDR3 reads TGTGCCAGCAGTCCCCCCAGCGGTTATGAGCAGTTCTTC.

V gene TRBV2 combines with J gene TRBJ2-5; 8 bases fit TRBD1. Trimming cost V 6 bases and J 4 bases; bases outside gene matches: 16. In germline, CDR1 is SNHLY, CDR2 FYNNEI. The CDR3 loop spans 17 amino acids. CDR3 DNA sequence: TGTGCCAGCAGACTCGGGACAGGCTTAGTGTTTGCAGAGACCCAGTACTTC. Translating gives CASRLGTGLVFAETQYF.

The rearrangement links TRBV4-1 to TRBJ2-7; D remains ambiguous. Germline assignment: CDR1 MGHRA and CDR2 YSYEKL. The length of the CDR3 is 14 residues. V gave up 0 bases and J gave up 3 bases, with 9 bases separating them. CDR3 residues: CASSQDQSSYEQYF. As DNA, the CDR3 is TGCGCCAGCAGCCAAGATCAATCAAGCTACGAGCAGTACTTC.

V and J are TRBV10-3 and TRBJ1-2; D unclear. Germline lookup yields CDR1 ENHRY and CDR2 SYGVKD. CDR3 size: 15 residues. V was shortened by 0 bases and J by 3 bases, with 11 bases between the two germline ends. The CDR3 sequence is CAISESPELYYGYTF. CDR3 DNA sequence: TGTGCCATCAGTGAGTCGCCCGAACTTTACTATGGCTACACCTTC.

This rearrangement joins TRBV7-9 to TRBJ2-7; D remains ambiguous. V lost 0 bases and J lost 1, with 10 bases in between. The CDR3 sequence is 15 residues long. Germline V lookup: CDR1 SEHNR, CDR2 FQNEAQ (reference sequence). The CDR3 DNA reads as TGTGCCAGCAGCTTAGCGCAGCCCGGATCCTACGAGCAGTACTTC. Protein sequence: CASSLAQPGSYEQYF.

The V and J genes are TRBV5-3 and TRBJ1-6; the D gene is possibly TRBD1 (5 bases). TRBV5-3 is designated an ORF whose function remains uncertain. V lost 4 bases and J 7 bases, leaving 15 bases between the germline ends. The CDR3 is made up of 15 amino acids. CDR3 amino acids: CARSRAGTTNSPLHF. In nucleotides, the CDR3 is TGTGCCAGAAGCCGCGCCGGGACTACGAATTCACCCCTCCACTTT.

The CDR3 sequence: CASSLTGSNQPQHF. The CDR3 coding sequence is TGCGCCAGCAGCTTGACAGGTAGCAATCAGCCCCAGCATTTT. The V and J genes are TRBV5-1 and TRBJ1-5, with D possibly being TRBD1 (5 bases). Trimming stripped 1 base from V and 0 bases from J, with 5 bases between. The CDR3 is made up of 14 amino acids. Germline CDR1 and CDR2: SGHRS and YFSETQ.

This chain connects TRBV29-1 to TRBJ2-3, with D unresolved. CDR3 length: 12 residues. Germline V CDR1 and CDR2: SQVTM, ANQGSEA. The CDR3 nucleotides read TGCAGTTACTCGTTCTCTCTAGATACGCAGTATTTT. This codes for CSYSFSLDTQYF.

The chain combines TRBV5-6 with TRBJ1-1; D perhaps matches TRBD1 (6 bases). The CDR3 contains 15 residues. Germline lookup yields CDR1 SGHDT and CDR2 YYEEEE. Trimming removed 0 bases at V and 2 bases at J, with 11 bases between. In DNA form, the CDR3 reads TGTGCCAGCAGCTTGGGGACAGCTACCAACACTGAAGCTTTCTTT. Amino acid sequence: CASSLGTATNTEAFF.

The rearrangement joins TRBV4-1 to TRBJ2-7; the match to TRBD2 covers 14 bases. Trimming took 0 bases from V and 5 from J; bases not matched to a gene: 0. Germline-derived CDR1 and CDR2 are MGHRA and YSYEKL. This CDR3 has 15 residues. In DNA, the CDR3 is TGCGCCAGCAGCCAAGAGGGACTAGCGGGAGACGAGCAGTACTTC. It is translated as CASSQEGLAGDEQYF.

The chain joins TRBV30 to TRBJ2-6; D not certain. Between the trimmed V and J ends, which lost 3 bases and 0 bases, there was a span of 9 bases. This CDR3 comprises 15 residues. Germline lookup yields CDR1 GTSNPN and CDR2 SVGIG (reference sequence). For the CDR3, the DNA is TGTGCCTGGAGGGACGAATACTCTGGGGCCAACGTCCTGACTTTC. This codes for CAWRDEYSGANVLTF.

The chain combines TRBV7-2 with TRBJ2-1; TRBD1 agrees at 8 bases. V trimming: 1 base; J trimming: 10 bases; junction bases outside the gene matches: 6. CDR3 length: 14 amino acids. Germline V lookup: CDR1 SGHTA, CDR2 FQGNSA. CDR3: CASSLVQGAKEQFF. The CDR3 nucleotides read TGTGCCAGCAGCTTAGTGCAGGGGGCGAAGGAGCAGTTCTTC.

V usage is TRBV5-5 and J usage is TRBJ2-3; possible D gene TRBD2, 7 bases. Germline V gene lookup returns CDR1 SGHKS and CDR2 YYEKEE (reference sequence). The CDR3 consists of 14 residues. Trimming removed 0 bases at V and 6 bases at J, with 11 bases between. This chain's CDR3 is CASSLGEGDDTQYF. CDR3 DNA sequence: TGTGCCAGCAGCTTGGGGGAGGGGGACGATACGCAGTATTTT.

The J gene is TRBJ1-1, the V gene TRBV29-1, with D hard to call. The V end was cut by 3 bases, the J end by 3 bases, with 11 bases between. CDR1 SQVTM and CDR2 ANQGSEA come from the germline V gene. CDR3 length: 13 residues. The CDR3 nucleotides are TGCAGCGTTGACCTAAATTTACACACTGAAGCTTTCTTT. Its protein product is CSVDLNLHTEAFF.

This clone was counted once. J is TRBJ2-2 and V is TRBV11-3; 7 nucleotides match TRBD2. This CDR3 has 13 amino acids. Germline trimming cut 6 bases from V and 4 bases from J; bases unmatched to any gene: 2. In germline, CDR1 is SGHNT, CDR2 YENEEA. The chain's CDR3 is CASRLASTGELFF. CDR3 sequence (DNA): TGTGCCAGCAGACTAGCGAGCACCGGGGAGCTGTTTTTT.

The rearrangement links TRBV19 to TRBJ2-1; weak D call: TRBD2 (6 bases). Germline loops: CDR1 LNHDA, CDR2 SQIVND (reference sequence). Trimming stripped 6 bases from V and 2 bases from J, with 17 bases between. CDR3 length: 16 amino acids. CDR3 DNA sequence: TGTGCCAGTAGCCGCGGGGCGGGCGGAGCCTACAATGAGCAGTTCTTC. Translating gives CASSRGAGGAYNEQFF. The full variable domain, completed using reference TRBV19 and TRBJ2-1, is DGGITQSPKYLFRKEGQNVTLSCEQNLNHDAMYWYRQDPGQGLRLIYYSQIVNDFQKGDIAEGYSVSREKKESFPLTVTSAQKNPTAFYLCASSRGAGGAYNEQFFGPGTRLTVL.

The table lists this clone with a count of one. V and J are TRBV18 and TRBJ1-1; 8 nucleotides line up with TRBD1. The CDR3 totals 14 residues. Germline CDR1 is KGHSH and CDR2 is LQKENI. V lost 8 bases and J lost 3; bases outside the gene matches: 8. CDR3 residues: CASSRDRQYTEAFF. In DNA, the CDR3 is TGTGCCAGCAGCCGGGACAGGCAATACACTGAAGCTTTCTTT. The whole variable domain, filled in from reference TRBV18 and TRBJ1-1, reads NAGVMQNPRHLVRRRGQEARLRCSPMKGHSHVYWYRQLPEEGLKFMVYLQKENIIDESGMPKERFSAEFPKEGPSILRIQQVVRGDSAAYFCASSRDRQYTEAFFGQGTRLTVV.